This TCR beta chain stems from a study of blood T cell repertoires in COVID-19 (TCRdb year 2020). Context from the whole study: Samples covering the acute and convalescent phases of COVID-19 were provided by collaborators in the United States, Italy and Spain. The material from the prospective study consisted of cDNA or gDNA derived from T cells, B-cell-depleted T cells, or PBMCs. Deeply sampled blood TCRbeta repertoires from subjects exposed to, actively infected with, or recovered from COVID-19 were included in the dataset. The repertoires were released in a freely available public database meant as a resource for research on the immune response to SARS-CoV-2. Samples came from the ongoing ImmuneRACE study (first 160 participants) plus 1,254 subjects from 6 global collaborators. Nearly every sample came with metadata listing a de-identified subject ID, COVID-19 status, age in years and sex. Where available, HLA class I and class II types were obtained from metadata supplied by the sample provider rather than from assay-based typing. General findings and caveats noted by the study authors: How much clinical and demographic metadata was included differed by source and by participant, and the metadata was provided uncurated.

The immunoSEQ Assay, a bias-controlled multiplex PCR, was used to amplify TCRbeta CDR3 regions from genomic DNA. For the original study's pipeline: Within the assay, amplification of reference gene primers was used to estimate how many nucleated cells each sample contained. Sequence reads were collapsed and filtered to measure the absolute abundance of every unique TCRbeta CDR3 rearrangement. For each sample, productive Simpson clonality was calculated by taking the square root of Simpson's diversity index across productive rearrangements. The immuneACCESS repertoire file appears here via TCRdb, limited to in-frame rearrangements. These files lack a portion of the clones; in checked studies, under half of the deficit traces to unresolved V genes, and the cause of the others is not known. Clone size and the V and J calls come from that table; the DNA yielded D and trimming. Here the sample has roughly 300,000 clones; 83% occur a single time. The ten most abundant clones make up approximately 10% of the sample.

As for this clone: It has no known antigen specificity. Base qualities are missing; no much larger clone stands one base away. The sample contains more than one DNA sequence encoding this CDR3.

A second Seattle source provided samples from volunteer blood donors who had recovered from COVID-19. The collaborating institutions used their own protocols to collect whole blood in K2EDTA tubes. For TCRbeta analysis, collaborators shipped samples in one of three forms: frozen whole blood, isolated PBMCs, or DNA extracted from either of those sample types. Including the terminal cysteine and phenylalanine, the CDR3 comprises 12 residues. Only the CDR3 region is kept as DNA, spanning 36 bases read in frame from base 1. The germline V gene gives CDR1 as MDHEN and CDR2 as SYDVKM. The junction shows trimming of 2 bases on V and 4 bases on J, plus 6 bases between the germline ends.

The sequencing sample was made of peripheral blood. The receptor was isolated from a woman between 50 and 59 years old who had recovered from COVID-19. The sequence is built from TRBV28 and TRBJ2-7; the D segment cannot be called with confidence. The encoded CDR3 is CASSLPGYEQYF. The DNA is TGTGCCAGCAGTTTACCGGGTTACGAGCAGTACTTC.